Sequencing of this TCR beta chain was carried out in a study of shared clonotypes between healthy human individuals (dated by TCRdb to between 2020 and 2021). Turning to the overall study: A few men and a couple of women, aged 18 to 49 years, made up the cohort. For each donor, CD4 naive and CD4 memory were each run on three plates, CD8 naive on two plates, and CD8 memory on one plate. The study deeply sequenced blood TCR repertoires of about 5 healthy adults to estimate repertoire size and the extent of clonotype sharing between individuals. To increase sequencing depth and limit assay-specific biases, TCR repertoire library preparation and sequencing were carried out by different laboratories using diverse techniques. Between about 0.8 and 8.9 billion PBMCs per donor were obtained by leukapheresis. The investigation overall reported the following: Rarefaction of sorted-subset datasets indicated incomplete sequencing despite the large sequencing depth. Compared with non-shared clonotypes, the clonotypes found in all four sorted-subset donors had higher generation probabilities. Sampling was restricted to blood, and TCR repertoires in tissue are likely to differ from TCR repertoires in blood. Larger estimated clonotype richness was generally found for naive subsets than for memory subsets. The genetic and exposure-history diversity represented was limited by the small number of donors. Across several donors, approximately 4.6% of naive CD4, around 3.5% of naive CD8, around 2.1% of memory CD4, and about 0.44% of memory CD8 clonotypes were shared. Based on pairwise subsampling, the degree of clonotype sharing among donors was expected to be affected by sequencing depth.

Healthy HIV-negative adults with no recently reported acute infections or vaccinations were included as donors. Only Caucasian adults living in Nashville, Tennessee, USA were represented among the donors. CD4+ T cells were enriched by magnetic negative selection; naive cells were then positively selected on CD45RA, and the negative fraction formed the memory subset. Blood was collected by leukapheresis, and PBMCs were isolated by Ficoll-Histopaque density gradient centrifugation and then cryopreserved in liquid nitrogen vapor phase. Analytical flow cytometry was used to check the purity and quantity of each magnetically sorted T cell population. Genomic DNA was isolated from each sorted fraction and quantified by UV absorbance on a Nanodrop 2000c. Trimming removed 0 bases from V and 2 bases from J, leaving 5 bases between the germline ends. Reading the germline V gene (reference sequence) gives CDR1 GTSNPN and CDR2 SVGIG. The CDR3 starts with the cysteine, ends with the phenylalanine, and has 13 residues. Of the read, only the CDR3 DNA is kept; its 39 bases are in frame from base 1.

TCR CDR3 regions were amplified from genomic DNA by multiplex PCR using the deep immunoSEQ assay. Genomic DNA extracted from each cell subset was distributed evenly over all wells of several immunoSEQ 96-well plates, and each plate served as one replicate. Each replicate PCR for sorted subsets received 200 ng genomic DNA, equal to around 32,000 T cell genomes. Purified libraries were quantified with a Qubit 3.0 fluorometer, sized on a Bioanalyzer 2100, and re-quantified with the KAPA Library Quantification kit. Every immunoSEQ 96-well plate was sequenced on a separate single-read 150-cycle Illumina NextSeq 550 flow cell. As for how the authors treated the data: Because the immunoSEQ output held only junctional sequences and lacked quality scores, the filtering could not match the filtering applied to full-length reads. Sequences were annotated with PyIR, a Python wrapper for IgBLAST v1.9, using IMGT germline references to assign V/J genes and CDR3. Reads were removed for weak V/J assignments (E-value above 1e-6), missing CDR3, stop codons, out-of-frame junctions, or ambiguous translated residues. A V3J clonotype was defined by an identical inferred V gene, J gene, and CDR3 amino acid sequence. Percentage overlap between repertoires was calculated by dividing the number of shared unique clonotypes by the size of the smaller repertoire. RTK rarefaction, the Chao1 estimator, and Recon v2.1 estimates of unobserved clonotypes were used to assess repertoire richness. Generation probabilities for all TCRbeta clonotypes obtained by the gDNA method from four donors were computed using OLGA. TCRdb obtained this table from immuneACCESS and retained in-frame rearrangements with V and J assigned. These tables miss some clones; where compared with another copy, unresolved V genes account for less than half of the shortfall, and the remainder is unexplained. Clonal size and the V and J genes are those of that table, whereas D and trimming came from the DNA. Counted in this sample were about a million clones; about 75% of them appeared once. The ten largest clonotypes hold about 1.4% of the sample.

As regards this clone: Its antigen is still unknown. Per-nucleotide qualities are absent, and no much larger clonotype sits a single base away. The sample has other DNA sequences that encode this CDR3 too.

Input material: memory CD4+ T cells sorted from blood. The cell subset or site label corresponds to: CD45RA-negative fraction. The V and J segments used are TRBV30 and TRBJ1-3, with the D segment identity uncertain. The TCR comes from a man between 18 and 29 years old in good health. The CDR3 protein is CAWSVQAGNTIYF. The DNA reads TGTGCCTGGAGTGTCCAGGCTGGAAACACCATATATTTT.